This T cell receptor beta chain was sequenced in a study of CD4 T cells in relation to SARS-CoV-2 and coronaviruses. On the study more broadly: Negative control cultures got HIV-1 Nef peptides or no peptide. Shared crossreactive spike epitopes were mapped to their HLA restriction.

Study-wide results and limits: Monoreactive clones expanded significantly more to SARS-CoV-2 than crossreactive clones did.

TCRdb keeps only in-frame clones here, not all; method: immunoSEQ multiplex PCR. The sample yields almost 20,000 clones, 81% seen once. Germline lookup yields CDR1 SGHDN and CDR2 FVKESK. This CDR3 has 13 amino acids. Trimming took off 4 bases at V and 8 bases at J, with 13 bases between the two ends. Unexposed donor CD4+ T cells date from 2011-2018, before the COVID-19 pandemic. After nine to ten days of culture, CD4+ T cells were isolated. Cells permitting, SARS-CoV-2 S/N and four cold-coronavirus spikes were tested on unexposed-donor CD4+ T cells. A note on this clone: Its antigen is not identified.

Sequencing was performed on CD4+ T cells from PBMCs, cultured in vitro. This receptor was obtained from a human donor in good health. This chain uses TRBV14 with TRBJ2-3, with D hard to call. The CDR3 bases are TGTGCCAGCAGCCGCATGAGAGAAGGTACGCAGTATTTT. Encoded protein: CASSRMREGTQYF. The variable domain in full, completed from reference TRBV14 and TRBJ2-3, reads EAGVTQFPSHSVIEKGQTVTLRCDPISGHDNLYWYRRVMGKEIKFLLHFVKESKQDESGMPNNRFLAERTGGTYSTLKVQPAELEDSGVYFCASSRMREGTQYFGPGTRLTVL.